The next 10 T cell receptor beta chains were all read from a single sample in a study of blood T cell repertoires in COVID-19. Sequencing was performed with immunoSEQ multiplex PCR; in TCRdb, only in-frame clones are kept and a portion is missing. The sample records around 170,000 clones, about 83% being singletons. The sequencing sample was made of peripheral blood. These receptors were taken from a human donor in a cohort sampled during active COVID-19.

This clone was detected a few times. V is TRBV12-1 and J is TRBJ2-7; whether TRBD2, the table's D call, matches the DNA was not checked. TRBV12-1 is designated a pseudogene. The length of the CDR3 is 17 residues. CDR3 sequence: CASSFARRREVPYEQYF. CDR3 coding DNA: TGTGCCAGCAGCTTTGCCCGAAGGCGGGAGGTACCCTACGAGCAGTACTTC.

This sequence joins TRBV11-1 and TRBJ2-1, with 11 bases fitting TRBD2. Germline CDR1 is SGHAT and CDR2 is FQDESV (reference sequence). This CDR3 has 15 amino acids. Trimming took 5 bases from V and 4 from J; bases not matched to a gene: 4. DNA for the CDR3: TGTGCCAGCAGCCCCCTAGCGGGGGGATACAATGAGCAGTTCTTC. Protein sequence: CASSPLAGGYNEQFF.

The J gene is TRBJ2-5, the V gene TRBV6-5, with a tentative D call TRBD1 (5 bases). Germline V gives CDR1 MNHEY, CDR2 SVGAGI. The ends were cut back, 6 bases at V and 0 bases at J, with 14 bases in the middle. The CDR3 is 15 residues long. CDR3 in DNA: TGTGCCAGCAGGAAAGTGGGGCAGTACCAAGAGACCCAGTACTTC. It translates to CASRKVGQYQETQYF.

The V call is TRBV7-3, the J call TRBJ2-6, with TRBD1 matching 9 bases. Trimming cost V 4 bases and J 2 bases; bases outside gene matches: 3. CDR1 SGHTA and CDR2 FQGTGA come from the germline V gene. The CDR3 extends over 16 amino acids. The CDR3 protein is CASSWDRAPGANVLTF. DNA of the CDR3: TGTGCCAGCAGCTGGGACAGGGCACCTGGGGCCAACGTCCTGACTTTC.

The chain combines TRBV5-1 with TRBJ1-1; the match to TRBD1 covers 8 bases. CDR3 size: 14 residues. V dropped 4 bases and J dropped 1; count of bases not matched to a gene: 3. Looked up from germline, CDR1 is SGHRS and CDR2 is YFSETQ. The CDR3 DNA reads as TGCGCCAGCAGCGCCGGGACAGGGAACACTGAAGCTTTCTTT. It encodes CASSAGTGNTEAFF.

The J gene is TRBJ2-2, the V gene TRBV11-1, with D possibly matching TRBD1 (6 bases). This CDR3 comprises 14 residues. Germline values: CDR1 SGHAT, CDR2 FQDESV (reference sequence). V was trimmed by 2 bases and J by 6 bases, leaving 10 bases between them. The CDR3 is CASSLIGGAGELFF. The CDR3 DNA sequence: TGTGCCAGCAGCTTAATTGGGGGCGCCGGGGAGCTGTTTTTT.

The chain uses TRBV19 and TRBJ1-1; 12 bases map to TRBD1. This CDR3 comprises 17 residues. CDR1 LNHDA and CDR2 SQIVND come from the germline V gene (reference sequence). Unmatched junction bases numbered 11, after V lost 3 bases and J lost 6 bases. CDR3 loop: CASSMGDRGPMGAEAFF. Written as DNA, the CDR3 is TGTGCCAGTAGTATGGGGGACAGGGGGCCTATGGGGGCTGAAGCTTTCTTT.

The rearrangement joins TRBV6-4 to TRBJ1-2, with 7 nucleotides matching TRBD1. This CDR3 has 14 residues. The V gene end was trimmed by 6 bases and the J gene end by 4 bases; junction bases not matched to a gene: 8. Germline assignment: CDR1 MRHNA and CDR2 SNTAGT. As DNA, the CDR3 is TGTGCCAGCAGCCCACAGACAGGGTCCTATGGCTACACCTTC. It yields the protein CASSPQTGSYGYTF.

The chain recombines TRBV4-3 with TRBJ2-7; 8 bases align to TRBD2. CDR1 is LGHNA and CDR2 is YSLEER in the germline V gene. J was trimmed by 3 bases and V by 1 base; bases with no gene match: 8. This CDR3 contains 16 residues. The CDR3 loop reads CASSQGSFGGGYEQYF. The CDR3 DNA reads TGCGCCAGCAGCCAAGGATCGTTCGGGGGGGGCTACGAGCAGTACTTC.

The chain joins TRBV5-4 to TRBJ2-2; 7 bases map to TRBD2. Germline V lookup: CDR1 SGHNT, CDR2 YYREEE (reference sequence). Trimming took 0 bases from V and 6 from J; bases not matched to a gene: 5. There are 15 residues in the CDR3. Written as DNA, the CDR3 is TGTGCCAGCAGCTTGGGCGGGGGTGGTTCCGGGGAGCTGTTTTTT. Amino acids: CASSLGGGGSGELFF.